These 18 T cell receptor beta chains originate from one sample sequenced in a study of blood T cell repertoires in COVID-19. Sequencing used immunoSEQ multiplex PCR; TCRdb keeps in-frame clones, though not all of them. The table has roughly 150,000 clones, approximately 90% seen once. Sequencing was done on a sample of peripheral blood. Receptor source: an elderly woman with acute or convalescent COVID-19.

V gene TRBV3-1 (or the pseudogene TRBV3-2) combines with J gene TRBJ1-2; 9 positions agree with TRBD1. J was trimmed by 7 bases and V by 3 bases; bases with no gene match: 12. This CDR3 contains 16 residues. The germline CDR1 and CDR2 sequences are LGHDT and YNNKEL (reference sequence). CDR3 loop: CASSHSSGQGVRGYTF. The CDR3 bases are TGTGCCAGCAGCCACTCCTCGGGACAGGGTGTACGTGGCTACACCTTC.

This chain uses TRBV7-2 with TRBJ2-7, with 8 positions matching TRBD2. V lost 1 base and J lost 3; bases outside the gene matches: 2. CDR1 and CDR2 (germline): SGHTA, FQGNSA. CDR3 length: 14 residues. CDR3 bases: TGTGCCAGCAGCTTAGGACTAGCGAACTACGAGCAGTACTTC. Translating gives CASSLGLANYEQYF.

This clone was detected only once. The V and J genes are TRBV12-3 or TRBV12-4 and TRBJ1-2; tentative D call: TRBD1 (6 bases). V dropped 10 bases and J dropped 3 bases, with 15 bases sitting between them. CDR3 size: 13 residues. The CDR3, as DNA: TGTGCCACGAACAGGGTTGTGGACTATGGCTACACCTTC. Protein sequence: CATNRVVDYGYTF.

This chain links TRBV10-3 with TRBJ2-7, with TRBD1 matching over 7 bases. The junction had 6 bases not matched to a gene; V was cut back by 7 bases and J by 0 bases. Per germline, CDR1 ENHRY and CDR2 SYGVKD. The CDR3 is 14 residues long. CDR3 amino acids: CAITPDRSSYEQYF. In DNA form, the CDR3 reads TGTGCCATCACCCCGGACAGGAGCTCCTACGAGCAGTACTTC.

This chain links TRBV5-1 with TRBJ1-6; no firm D call. The CDR3 covers 15 residues. CDR1 and CDR2 from the germline V gene are SGHRS and YFSETQ. The germline V and J ends were trimmed by 1 base and 1 base, with 6 bases remaining between them. CDR3 coding DNA: TGCGCCAGCAGCTTGATCAGATCCTATAATTCACCCCTCCACTTT. Translated, it gives CASSLIRSYNSPLHF.

The V and J genes are TRBV7-2 and TRBJ2-1; D call uncertain. V was clipped by 1 base and J by 8 bases, with 18 bases between them. CDR1 is SGHTA and CDR2 is FQGNSA in the germline V gene. The CDR3 loop spans 16 amino acids. Here the CDR3 reads CASSLVSQPFTYEQFF. The CDR3 region has the DNA TGTGCCAGCAGCTTAGTATCCCAACCATTTACTTATGAGCAGTTCTTC.

This chain connects TRBV7-2 to TRBJ2-5, with 12 bases that match TRBD2. J lost 5 bases, V lost 1 base, and 8 bases had no gene match. Germline CDR1 reads SGHTA; CDR2 reads FQGNSA. This CDR3 is 17 amino acids long. The CDR3 nucleotides read TGTGCCAGCAGCTTAGTGAGTGGACTAGCGGGGCGGGAGACCCAGTACTTC. It is translated as CASSLVSGLAGRETQYF.

The chain couples TRBV3-1 (or the pseudogene TRBV3-2) to TRBJ1-1; tentatively, D is TRBD1 (5 bases). Between the trimmed V and J ends, which lost 1 base and 4 bases, there was a span of 10 bases. Germline V gene data show CDR1 as LGHDT and CDR2 as YNNKEL (reference sequence). This CDR3 is built from 14 residues. CDR3 amino acids: CASSQAGFGTEAFF. The DNA of the CDR3 is TGTGCCAGCAGCCAAGCAGGGTTCGGCACTGAAGCTTTCTTT.

This chain links TRBV5-1 with TRBJ2-7, with 7 bases aligning to TRBD2. CDR3 size: 14 residues. Germline CDR1 and CDR2: SGHRS and YFSETQ. The V and J ends lost 0 bases and 6 bases, in that order; junction bases with no gene match: 6. CDR3 amino acids: CASSLGEGYFEQYF. The CDR3 DNA reads as TGCGCCAGCAGCTTGGGGGAGGGTTACTTCGAGCAGTACTTC.

This clone appeared once. V usage is TRBV5-4 and J usage is TRBJ1-1; D is unclear. CDR1 SGHNT and CDR2 YYREEE come from the germline V gene (reference sequence). The germline V and J ends were trimmed by 3 bases and 4 bases, with 10 bases remaining between them. CDR3 length: 13 amino acids. CDR3 nucleotides: TGTGCCAGCAGCTCCCCCGGTAGCACTGAAGCTTTCTTT. Protein sequence: CASSSPGSTEAFF.

This chain connects TRBV4-2 to TRBJ2-1, with TRBD2 matching over 12 bases. The germline CDR1 and CDR2 sequences are LGHNA and YNFKEQ. This CDR3 region has 16 residues. J lost 3 bases, V lost 0 bases, and 0 bases had no gene match. CDR3 in amino acids: CASSQELAGGYNEQFF. The CDR3 DNA reads TGTGCCAGCAGCCAAGAACTAGCGGGGGGCTACAATGAGCAGTTCTTC.

In its sample, this clone was seen once. The chain links TRBV7-9 to TRBJ2-3, with 8 positions matching TRBD2. CDR1 SEHNR and CDR2 FQNEAQ come from the germline V gene (reference sequence). The CDR3 runs 16 residues. The ends lost 5 bases at V and 3 bases at J; junction bases unmatched: 10. CDR3 amino acids: CASSPGLAPRTDTQYF. CDR3 sequence (DNA): TGTGCCAGCAGCCCTGGACTAGCCCCCCGGACAGATACGCAGTATTTT.

This sequence joins TRBV5-1 and TRBJ2-1, with D maybe TRBD1 (5 bases). CDR1 is SGHRS and CDR2 is YFSETQ in the germline V gene. This CDR3 has 14 amino acids. Trimming stripped 0 bases from V and 7 bases from J, with 11 bases between. CDR3 sequence (DNA): TGCGCCAGCAGCTTGGGAGCAGGGAAGAATGAGCAGTTCTTC. This encodes CASSLGAGKNEQFF.

The V gene is TRBV9, the J gene TRBJ2-1, with 9 nucleotides matching TRBD2. The V segment lost 0 bases and the J segment 3 bases; nucleotides outside the gene matches: 7. The CDR3 totals 17 residues. CDR1 is SGDLS and CDR2 is YYNGEE in the germline V gene. CDR3 coding DNA: TGTGCCAGCAGCGTAGGTCCGGGACTAGCCGTCTACAATGAGCAGTTCTTC. Its translation is CASSVGPGLAVYNEQFF.

The CDR3 loop reads CASSLTVYTEAFF. The CDR3 DNA follows: TGTGCCAGCAGTTTAACAGTCTACACTGAAGCTTTCTTT. The chain has TRBV12-3 or TRBV12-4 and TRBJ1-1; D is unresolved. This CDR3 has 13 amino acids. The germline V and J ends were trimmed by 2 bases and 3 bases, with 7 bases remaining between them.

This clone was recorded once. CDR3 sequence (DNA): TGTGCCTGGAGTCCTAACGGACAGGGTAGGGGAGGCTACACCTTC. Residues: CAWSPNGQGRGGYTF. The rearrangement joins TRBV30 to TRBJ1-2, with 8 bases that match TRBD1. Trimming cost V 2 bases and J 8 bases; bases outside gene matches: 13. CDR3 size: 15 residues. In germline, CDR1 is GTSNPN, CDR2 SVGIG (reference sequence).

CDR3 coding DNA: TGCGCCAGCAGTGAGGGACAGGGAACAGATACGCAGTATTTT. Translation gives CASSEGQGTDTQYF. The gene calls are TRBV10-1 and TRBJ2-3, with TRBD1 matching 8 bases. The germline V gene has CDR1 WNHNN and CDR2 SYGVQD (reference sequence). The CDR3 length is 14 residues. V dropped 2 bases and J dropped 3; count of bases not matched to a gene: 1.

This chain joins TRBV5-1 and TRBJ2-7, with D perhaps matching TRBD1 (6 bases). The CDR3 extends over 14 amino acids. The germline gives CDR1 SGHRS, CDR2 YFSETQ. V gave up 1 base and J gave up 2 bases, with 10 bases separating them. The CDR3 DNA follows: TGCGCCAGCAGCTTGATGGGGGCGCCCTACGAGCAGTACTTC. Translation gives CASSLMGAPYEQYF.